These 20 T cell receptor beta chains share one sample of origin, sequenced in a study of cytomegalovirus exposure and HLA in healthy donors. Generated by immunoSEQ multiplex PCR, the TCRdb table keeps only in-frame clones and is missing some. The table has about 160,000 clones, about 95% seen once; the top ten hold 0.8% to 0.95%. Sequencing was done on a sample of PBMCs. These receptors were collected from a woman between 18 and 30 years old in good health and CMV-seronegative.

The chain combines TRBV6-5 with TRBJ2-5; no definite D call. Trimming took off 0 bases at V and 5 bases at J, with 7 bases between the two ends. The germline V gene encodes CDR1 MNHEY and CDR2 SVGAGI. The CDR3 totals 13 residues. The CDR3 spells CASSYSSTETQYF. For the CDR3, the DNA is TGTGCCAGCAGTTACTCGAGTACGGAGACCCAGTACTTC.

CDR3 DNA sequence: TGCGCCAGCAGCCCTGACAGGGGCTACGAGCAGTACTTC. It translates to CASSPDRGYEQYF. The chain joins TRBV5-1 to TRBJ2-7; 8 bases agree with TRBD1. The germline V gene has CDR1 SGHRS and CDR2 YFSETQ. This CDR3 region has 13 residues. J lost 3 bases, V lost 4 bases, and 3 bases had no gene match.

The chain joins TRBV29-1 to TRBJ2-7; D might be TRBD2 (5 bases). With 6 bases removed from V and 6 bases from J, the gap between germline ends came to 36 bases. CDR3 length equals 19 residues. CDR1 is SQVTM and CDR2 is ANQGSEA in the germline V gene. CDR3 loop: CSVGYTRGRVRWSTSEQYF. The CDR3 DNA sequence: TGCAGCGTGGGTTATACCCGGGGTCGGGTCAGGTGGTCTACGAGCGAGCAGTACTTC.

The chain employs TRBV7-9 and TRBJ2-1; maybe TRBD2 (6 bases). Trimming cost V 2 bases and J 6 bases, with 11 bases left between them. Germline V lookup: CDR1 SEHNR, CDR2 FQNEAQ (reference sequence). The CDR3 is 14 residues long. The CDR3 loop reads CASSLPGAFNEQFF. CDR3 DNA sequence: TGTGCCAGCAGCTTACCGGGAGCCTTCAATGAGCAGTTCTTC.

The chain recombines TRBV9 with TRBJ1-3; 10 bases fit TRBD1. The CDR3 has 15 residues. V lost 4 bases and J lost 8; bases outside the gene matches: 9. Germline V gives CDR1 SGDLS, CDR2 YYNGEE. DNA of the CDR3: TGTGCCAGCAGCCCTCCGGGACAGGGGTGGGACACCATATATTTT. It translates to CASSPPGQGWDTIYF.

The CDR3, as DNA: TGTGCCAGCAGCCCCGGACATGAAGAGACCCAGTACTTC. Its translation: CASSPGHEETQYF. The genes are TRBV7-6 and TRBJ2-5, with a possible D match to TRBD1 (5 bases). Germline V CDR1 and CDR2: SGHVS, FNYEAQ. This CDR3 contains 13 residues. Trimming cost V 5 bases and J 3 bases, with 10 bases left between them.

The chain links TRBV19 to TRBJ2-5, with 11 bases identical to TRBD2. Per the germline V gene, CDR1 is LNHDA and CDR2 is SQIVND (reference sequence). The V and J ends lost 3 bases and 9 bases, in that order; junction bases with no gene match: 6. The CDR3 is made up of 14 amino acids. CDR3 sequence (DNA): TGTGCCAGTAGTATTGTTAGCGGGGGGGCGGCCCAGTACTTC. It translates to CASSIVSGGAAQYF.

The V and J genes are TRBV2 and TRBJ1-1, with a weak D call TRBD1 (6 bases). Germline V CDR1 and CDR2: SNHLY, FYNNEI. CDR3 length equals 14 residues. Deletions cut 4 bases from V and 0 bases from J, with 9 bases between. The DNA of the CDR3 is TGTGCCAGCAGTGTGGACAGATTGAACACTGAAGCTTTCTTT. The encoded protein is CASSVDRLNTEAFF.

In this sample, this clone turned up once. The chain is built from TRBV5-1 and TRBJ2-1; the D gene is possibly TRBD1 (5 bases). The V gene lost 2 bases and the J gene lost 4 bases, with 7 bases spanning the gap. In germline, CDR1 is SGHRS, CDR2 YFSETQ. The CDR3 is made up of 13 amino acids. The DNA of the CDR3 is TGCGCCAGCAGCTTACAGGTTTACAATGAGCAGTTCTTC. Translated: CASSLQVYNEQFF.

The CDR3 is CASSRQKKVTEAFF. The CDR3 DNA sequence: TGTGCCAGCAGCCGACAAAAGAAAGTCACTGAAGCTTTCTTT. The V gene is TRBV11-2, the J gene TRBJ1-1; D uncertain. Deletions cut 5 bases from V and 4 bases from J, with 14 bases between. Germline V gives CDR1 SGHAT, CDR2 FQNNGV. The CDR3 is 14 residues long.

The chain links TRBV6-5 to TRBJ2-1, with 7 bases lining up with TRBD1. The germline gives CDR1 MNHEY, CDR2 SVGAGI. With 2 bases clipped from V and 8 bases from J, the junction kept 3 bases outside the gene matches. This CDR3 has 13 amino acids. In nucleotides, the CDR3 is TGTGCCAGCAGTTACGGGACAGTGGATGAGCAGTTCTTC. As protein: CASSYGTVDEQFF.

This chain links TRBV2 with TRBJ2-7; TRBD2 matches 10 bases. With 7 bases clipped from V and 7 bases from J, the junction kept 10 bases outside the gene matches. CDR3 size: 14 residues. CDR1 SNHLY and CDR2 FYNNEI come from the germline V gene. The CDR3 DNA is TGTGCCAGCATGATGCTAGCGGGGGCGGGGGAGCAGTACTTC. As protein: CASMMLAGAGEQYF.

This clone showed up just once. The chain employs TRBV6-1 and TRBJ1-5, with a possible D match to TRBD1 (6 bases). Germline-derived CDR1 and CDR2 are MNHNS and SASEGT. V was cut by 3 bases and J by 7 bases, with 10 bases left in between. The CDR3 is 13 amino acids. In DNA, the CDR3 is TGTGCCAGCAGTGACAGGGGAGCGCAGCCCCAGCATTTT. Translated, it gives CASSDRGAQPQHF.

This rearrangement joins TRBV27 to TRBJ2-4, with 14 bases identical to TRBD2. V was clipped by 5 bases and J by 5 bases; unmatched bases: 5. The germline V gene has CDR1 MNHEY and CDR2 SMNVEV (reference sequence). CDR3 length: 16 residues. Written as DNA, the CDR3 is TGTGCCAGCAGTCGCGGGACTAGCGGGGGCGAAAACATTCAGTACTTC. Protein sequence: CASSRGTSGGENIQYF.

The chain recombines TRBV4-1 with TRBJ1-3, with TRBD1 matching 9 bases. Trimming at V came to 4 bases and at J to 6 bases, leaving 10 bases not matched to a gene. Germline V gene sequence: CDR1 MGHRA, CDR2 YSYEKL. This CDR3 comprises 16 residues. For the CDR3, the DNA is TGCGCCAGCAGCCTTATCGGGACAGGGAGGGAAAACACCATATATTTT. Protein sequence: CASSLIGTGRENTIYF.

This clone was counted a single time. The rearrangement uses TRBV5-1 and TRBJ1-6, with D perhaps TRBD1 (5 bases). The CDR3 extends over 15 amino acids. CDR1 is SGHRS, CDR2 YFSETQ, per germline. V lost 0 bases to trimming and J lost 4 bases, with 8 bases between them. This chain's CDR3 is CASSLVAGYNSPLHF. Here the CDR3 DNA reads TGCGCCAGCAGCTTGGTGGCAGGGTATAATTCACCCCTCCACTTT. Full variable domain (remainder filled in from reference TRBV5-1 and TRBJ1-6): KAGVTQTPRYLIKTRGQQVTLSCSPISGHRSVSWYQQTPGQGLQFLFEYFSETQRNKGNFPGRFSGRQFSNSRSEMNVSTLELGDSALYLCASSLVAGYNSPLHFGNGTRLTVT.

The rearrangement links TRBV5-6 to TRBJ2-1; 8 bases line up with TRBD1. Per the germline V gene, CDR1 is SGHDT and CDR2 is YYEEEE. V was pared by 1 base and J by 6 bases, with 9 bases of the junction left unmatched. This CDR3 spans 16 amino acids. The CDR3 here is CASSLPWTGSANEQFF. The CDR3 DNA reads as TGTGCCAGCAGCTTGCCGTGGACAGGGTCAGCCAATGAGCAGTTCTTC.

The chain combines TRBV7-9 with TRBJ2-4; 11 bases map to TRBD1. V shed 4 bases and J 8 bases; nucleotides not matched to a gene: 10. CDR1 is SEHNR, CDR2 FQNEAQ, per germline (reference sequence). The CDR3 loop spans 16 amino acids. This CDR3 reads CASSSGLGTGGDIQYF. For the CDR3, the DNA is TGTGCCAGCAGCTCCGGCCTCGGGACAGGGGGGGACATTCAGTACTTC.

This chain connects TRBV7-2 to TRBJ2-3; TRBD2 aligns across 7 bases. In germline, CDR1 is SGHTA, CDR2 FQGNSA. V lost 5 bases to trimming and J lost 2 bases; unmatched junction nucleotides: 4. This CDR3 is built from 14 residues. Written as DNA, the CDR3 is TGTGCCAGCAGCCCGGGACTACCCACAGATACGCAGTATTTT. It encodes CASSPGLPTDTQYF.

In DNA, the CDR3 is TGTGCCAGCAGCCCCCATGGCGGTCCCCCCGGGGAGCTGTTTTTT. Its protein is CASSPHGGPPGELFF. The rearrangement uses TRBV9 and TRBJ2-2; D is ambiguous. From germline, CDR1 is SGDLS and CDR2 YYNGEE. The CDR3 runs to 15 residues. Deletions cut 4 bases from V and 6 bases from J, with 16 bases between.